One and the same sample provided the 11 T cell receptor beta chains below, sequenced in a study of cytomegalovirus exposure and HLA in healthy donors (dated 2017 in TCRdb). The library was produced with the immunoSEQ multiplex PCR assay. The multiplex PCR relied on a mix of 60 forward primers for TCR Vbeta segments and 13 reverse primers for TCR Jbeta segments. In its TCRdb copy, this immuneACCESS table keeps in-frame sequences only and misses some clones. Where compared with another copy, unresolved V genes explain less than half of these, and the others have no known cause. This sample gives 80,000 to 100,000 clones in total; approximately 70% of them show up just once. The ten largest make up 2% to 2.5% of the sample. The sequencing sample was made of PBMCs. The receptors derive from a man aged 45-65 years in good health and CMV-seronegative.

The chain couples TRBV10-1 to TRBJ1-2; TRBD1 agrees at 7 bases. The CDR3 spans 15 residues. The germline V gene has CDR1 WNHNN and CDR2 SYGVQD (reference sequence). V lost 5 bases and J lost 12; bases outside the gene matches: 18. The CDR3 DNA reads as TGCGCCAGCAGTCAAAACCGGGACAGAGGCGTTGGTGACACCTTC. As protein: CASSQNRDRGVGDTF.

This chain uses TRBV18 with TRBJ2-5, with TRBD2 identical over 13 bases. The J call is uncertain, as TRBJ2-7 better fits the DNA end. This CDR3 contains 19 residues. CDR1 is KGHSH and CDR2 is LQKENI in the germline V gene. CDR3 in DNA: TGTGCCAGCTCACCAGTCCGACTAGCGGGGGGTCAAACCTCCTACGAGCAGTACTTC. This gives the protein CASSPVRLAGGQTSYEQYF.

The chain couples TRBV2 to TRBJ2-2; 10 positions match TRBD2. V gave up 2 bases and J gave up 4 bases; unmatched junction bases: 10. CDR1 and CDR2 (germline): SNHLY, FYNNEI. The CDR3 has 18 amino acids. DNA for the CDR3: TGTGCCAGCAGTGAAATGCCTCCAGCGGGGGGGCGCACCGGGGAGCTGTTTTTT. It is translated as CASSEMPPAGGRTGELFF.

This sequence joins TRBV6-5 and TRBJ2-7; D is unresolved. Deletions cut 3 bases from V and 2 bases from J, with 11 bases between. CDR1 is MNHEY and CDR2 is SVGAGI in the germline V gene. The CDR3 has 14 amino acids. DNA of the CDR3: TGTGCCAGCAGTTATTTCCCACTAACCTACGAGCAGTACTTC. This sequence encodes CASSYFPLTYEQYF.

This clone has just a few counts. The genes are TRBV4-1 and TRBJ2-7; TRBD2 matches 14 bases. The CDR3 runs to 15 residues. Per germline, CDR1 MGHRA and CDR2 YSYEKL. The ends lost 7 bases at V and 4 bases at J; junction bases unmatched: 6. The CDR3 nucleotides read TGCGCCAGCATCGTCGGGACTAGCGGGAGATACGAGCAGTACTTC. It is translated as CASIVGTSGRYEQYF.

V gene TRBV27 combines with J gene TRBJ2-1, with 10 bases aligning to TRBD2. J was trimmed by 9 bases and V by 7 bases; bases with no gene match: 21. The length of the CDR3 is 18 residues. The germline V gene has CDR1 MNHEY and CDR2 SMNVEV (reference sequence). CDR3 sequence (DNA): TGTGCCAGCACCCATCTGCCCATAGCGGGAGGAAATCTGGGTGAGCAGTTCTTC. Amino acid sequence: CASTHLPIAGGNLGEQFF.

This rearrangement joins TRBV27 to TRBJ2-7; a possible D gene is TRBD2 (6 bases). Germline V CDR1 and CDR2: MNHEY, SMNVEV (reference sequence). The CDR3 length is 14 residues. V was pared by 6 bases and J by 1 base, with 13 bases between. The CDR3 protein is CASRGGTSSYEQYF. CDR3 sequence (DNA): TGTGCCAGCAGAGGAGGGACGAGTTCCTACGAGCAGTACTTC.

The chain links TRBV7-2 to TRBJ2-1; unclear D gene. Germline lookup yields CDR1 SGHTA and CDR2 FQGNSA. This CDR3 contains 15 residues. V gave up 3 bases and J gave up 3 bases, with 12 bases separating them. This CDR3 reads CASSFLSRFYNEQFF. In nucleotides, the CDR3 is TGTGCCAGCAGCTTTTTAAGCAGGTTCTACAATGAGCAGTTCTTC.

This chain joins TRBV18 and TRBJ1-5, with D tentatively TRBD1 (6 bases). The CDR3 runs to 13 residues. Germline values: CDR1 KGHSH, CDR2 LQKENI. Deletions cut 3 bases from V and 9 bases from J, with 12 bases between. This chain's CDR3 is CASSPRGHAPQHF. The CDR3 DNA sequence: TGTGCCAGCTCACCCAGGGGTCATGCGCCCCAGCATTTT.

This chain connects TRBV9 to TRBJ2-5, with a weak D call TRBD2 (6 bases). V was cut by 0 bases and J by 1 base, with 10 bases left in between. From germline, CDR1 is SGDLS and CDR2 YYNGEE. The CDR3 runs 15 residues. In nucleotides, the CDR3 is TGTGCCAGCAGCGTAGAGGGGACTTCCCAAGAGACCCAGTACTTC. It yields the protein CASSVEGTSQETQYF.

The chain couples TRBV7-9 to TRBJ2-3; TRBD1 aligns across 7 bases. The CDR3 is made up of 15 amino acids. V shed 5 bases and J 1 base; nucleotides not matched to a gene: 6. Germline CDR1 is SEHNR and CDR2 is FQNEAQ (reference sequence). The CDR3 here is CASSRNDRGTDTQYF. In nucleotides, the CDR3 is TGTGCCAGCAGCCGAAACGACAGGGGCACAGATACGCAGTATTTT.